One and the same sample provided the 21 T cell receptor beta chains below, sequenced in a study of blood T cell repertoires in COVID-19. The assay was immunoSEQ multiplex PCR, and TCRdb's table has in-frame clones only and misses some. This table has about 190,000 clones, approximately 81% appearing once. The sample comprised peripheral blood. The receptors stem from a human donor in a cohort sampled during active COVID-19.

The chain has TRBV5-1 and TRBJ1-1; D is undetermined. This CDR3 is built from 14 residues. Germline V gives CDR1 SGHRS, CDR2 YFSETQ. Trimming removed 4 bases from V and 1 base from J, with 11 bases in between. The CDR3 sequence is CASSPEPRNTEAFF. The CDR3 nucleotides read TGCGCCAGCAGCCCAGAACCTAGGAACACTGAAGCTTTCTTT.

CDR3 sequence reads: CASSSSVRHEAFF. As DNA, the CDR3 is TGTGCCAGCTCATCAAGTGTTCGACATGAAGCTTTCTTT. This rearrangement joins TRBV27 to TRBJ1-1; D uncertain. Looked up from germline, CDR1 is MNHEY and CDR2 is SMNVEV (reference sequence). V lost 8 bases and J 7 bases, leaving 17 bases between the germline ends. CDR3 length: 13 residues.

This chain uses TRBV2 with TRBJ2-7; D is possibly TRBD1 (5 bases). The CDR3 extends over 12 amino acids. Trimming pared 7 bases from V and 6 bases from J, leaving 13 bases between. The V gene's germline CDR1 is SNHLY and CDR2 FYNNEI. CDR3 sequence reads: CASTRPGIEQYF. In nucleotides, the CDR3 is TGTGCCAGCACTCGACCAGGGATCGAGCAGTACTTC.

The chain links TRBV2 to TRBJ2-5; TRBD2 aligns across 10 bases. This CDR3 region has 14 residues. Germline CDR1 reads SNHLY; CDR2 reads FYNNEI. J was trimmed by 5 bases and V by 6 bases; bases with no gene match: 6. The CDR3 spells CASSVGTSVETQYF. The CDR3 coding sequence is TGTGCCAGCAGCGTGGGGACTAGCGTGGAGACCCAGTACTTC.

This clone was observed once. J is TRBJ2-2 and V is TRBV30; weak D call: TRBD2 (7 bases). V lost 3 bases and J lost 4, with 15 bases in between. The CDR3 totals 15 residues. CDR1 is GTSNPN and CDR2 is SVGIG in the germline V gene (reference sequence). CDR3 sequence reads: CAWRSGGAVTGELFF. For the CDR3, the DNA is TGTGCCTGGAGATCTGGGGGGGCCGTCACCGGGGAGCTGTTTTTT.

CDR3 in DNA: TGTGCCATCCGTAGGCCCTTAGCGGGAGTGAATGAGCAGTTCTTC. Protein: CAIRRPLAGVNEQFF. This chain joins TRBV27 and TRBJ2-1; 9 positions agree with TRBD2. The CDR3 loop spans 15 amino acids. V was clipped by 10 bases and J by 7 bases; unmatched bases: 14. The germline V gene has CDR1 MNHEY and CDR2 SMNVEV (reference sequence).

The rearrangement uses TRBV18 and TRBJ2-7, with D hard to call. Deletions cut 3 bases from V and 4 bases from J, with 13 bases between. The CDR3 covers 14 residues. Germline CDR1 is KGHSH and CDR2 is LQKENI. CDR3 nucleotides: TGTGCCAGCTCACCCCTTGATGGGCTTTACGAGCAGTACTTC. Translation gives CASSPLDGLYEQYF.

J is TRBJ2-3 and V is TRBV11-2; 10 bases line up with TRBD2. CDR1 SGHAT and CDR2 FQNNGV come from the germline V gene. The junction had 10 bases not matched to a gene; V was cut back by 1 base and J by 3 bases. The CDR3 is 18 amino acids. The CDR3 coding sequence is TGTGCCAGCAGCTTAGGTTTCAGCGGGGGGGCCAGGACAGATACGCAGTATTTT. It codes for CASSLGFSGGARTDTQYF.

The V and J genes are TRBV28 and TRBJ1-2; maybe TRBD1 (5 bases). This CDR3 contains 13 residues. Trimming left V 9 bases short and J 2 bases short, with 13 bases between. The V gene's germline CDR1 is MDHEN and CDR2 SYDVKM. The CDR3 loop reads CASGGERNYGYTF. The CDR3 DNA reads TGTGCCAGTGGGGGGGAACGGAACTATGGCTACACCTTC.

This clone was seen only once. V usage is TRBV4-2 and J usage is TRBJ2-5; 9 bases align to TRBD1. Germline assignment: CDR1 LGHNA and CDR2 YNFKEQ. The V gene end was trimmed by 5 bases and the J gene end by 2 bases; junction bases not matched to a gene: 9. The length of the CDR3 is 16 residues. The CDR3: CASSDRQTGGQETQYF. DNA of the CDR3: TGTGCCAGCAGCGATAGGCAGACAGGGGGTCAAGAGACCCAGTACTTC.

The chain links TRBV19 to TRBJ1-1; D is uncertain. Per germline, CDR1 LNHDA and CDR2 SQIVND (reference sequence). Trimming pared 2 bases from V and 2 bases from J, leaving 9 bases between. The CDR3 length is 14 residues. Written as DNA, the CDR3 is TGTGCCAGTAGTATACGGGATTATAACACTGAAGCTTTCTTT. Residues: CASSIRDYNTEAFF.

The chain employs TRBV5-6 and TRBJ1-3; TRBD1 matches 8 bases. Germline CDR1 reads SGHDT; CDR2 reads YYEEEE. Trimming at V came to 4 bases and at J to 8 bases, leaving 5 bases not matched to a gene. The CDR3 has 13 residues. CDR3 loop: CASSLYRGDTIYF. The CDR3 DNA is TGTGCCAGCAGCCTTTACAGGGGGGACACCATATATTTT.

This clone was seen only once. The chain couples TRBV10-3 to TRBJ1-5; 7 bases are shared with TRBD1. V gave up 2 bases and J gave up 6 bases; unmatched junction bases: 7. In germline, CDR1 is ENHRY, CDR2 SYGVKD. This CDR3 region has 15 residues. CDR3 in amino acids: CAISEGQGEIQPQHF. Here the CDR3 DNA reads TGTGCCATCAGTGAGGGCCAGGGGGAAATTCAGCCCCAGCATTTT.

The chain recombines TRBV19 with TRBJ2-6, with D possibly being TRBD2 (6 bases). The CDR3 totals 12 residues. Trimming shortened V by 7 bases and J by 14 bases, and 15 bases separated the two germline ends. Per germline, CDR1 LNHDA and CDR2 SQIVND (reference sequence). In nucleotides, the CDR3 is TGTGCCAGTAAGGGGCCGGAGGGTTTCCTGACTTTC. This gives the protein CASKGPEGFLTF.

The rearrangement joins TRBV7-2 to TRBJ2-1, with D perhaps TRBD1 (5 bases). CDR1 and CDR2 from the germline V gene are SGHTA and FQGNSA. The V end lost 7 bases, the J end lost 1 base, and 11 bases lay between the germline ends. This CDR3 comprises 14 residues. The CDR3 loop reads CASIPAGSYNEQFF. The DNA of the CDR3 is TGTGCCAGCATTCCGGCAGGGTCCTACAATGAGCAGTTCTTC.

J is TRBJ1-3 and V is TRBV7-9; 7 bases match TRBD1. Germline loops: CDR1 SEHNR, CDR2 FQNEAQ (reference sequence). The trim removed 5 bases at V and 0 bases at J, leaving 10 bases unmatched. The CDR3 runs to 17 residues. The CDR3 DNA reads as TGTGCCAGCAGCCAGCATTGGGACAGTTTCTCTGGAAACACCATATATTTT. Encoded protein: CASSQHWDSFSGNTIYF.

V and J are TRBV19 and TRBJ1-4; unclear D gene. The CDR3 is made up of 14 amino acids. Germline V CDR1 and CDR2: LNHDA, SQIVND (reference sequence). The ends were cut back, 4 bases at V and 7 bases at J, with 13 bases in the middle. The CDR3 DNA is TGTGCCAGTAGTAAAAATGAGAGGATTGAAAAACTGTTTTTT. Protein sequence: CASSKNERIEKLFF.

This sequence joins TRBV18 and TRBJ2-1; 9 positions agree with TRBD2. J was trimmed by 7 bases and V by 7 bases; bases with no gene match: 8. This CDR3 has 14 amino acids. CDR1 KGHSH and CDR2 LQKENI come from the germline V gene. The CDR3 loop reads CASFSGTSSNEQFF. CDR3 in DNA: TGTGCCAGCTTCTCCGGGACTAGCAGTAATGAGCAGTTCTTC. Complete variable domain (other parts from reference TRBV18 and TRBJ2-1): NAGVMQNPRHLVRRRGQEARLRCSPMKGHSHVYWYRQLPEEGLKFMVYLQKENIIDESGMPKERFSAEFPKEGPSILRIQQVVRGDSAAYFCASFSGTSSNEQFFGPGTRLTVL.

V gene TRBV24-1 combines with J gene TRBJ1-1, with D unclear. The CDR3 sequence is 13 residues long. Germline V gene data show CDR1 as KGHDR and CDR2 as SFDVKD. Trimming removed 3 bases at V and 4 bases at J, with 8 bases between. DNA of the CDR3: TGTGCCACCAGTGATCAATTTAGCACTGAAGCTTTCTTT. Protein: CATSDQFSTEAFF.

This CDR3 is CASGPGLAGLETQYF. The CDR3 bases are TGTGCTAGTGGACCCGGACTAGCGGGGTTAGAGACCCAGTACTTC. This rearrangement joins TRBV12-5 to TRBJ2-5; 12 bases agree with TRBD2. CDR3 length: 15 amino acids. Germline lookup yields CDR1 LGHNT and CDR2 FRNRAP. Unmatched junction bases numbered 6, after V lost 6 bases and J lost 4 bases.

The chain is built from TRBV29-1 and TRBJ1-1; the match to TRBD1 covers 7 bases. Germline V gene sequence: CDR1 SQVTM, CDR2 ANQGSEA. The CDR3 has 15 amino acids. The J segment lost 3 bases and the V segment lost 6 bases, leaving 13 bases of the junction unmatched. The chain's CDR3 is CSVKDRWEAYTEAFF. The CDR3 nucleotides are TGCAGCGTGAAGGACAGGTGGGAGGCGTACACTGAAGCTTTCTTT.